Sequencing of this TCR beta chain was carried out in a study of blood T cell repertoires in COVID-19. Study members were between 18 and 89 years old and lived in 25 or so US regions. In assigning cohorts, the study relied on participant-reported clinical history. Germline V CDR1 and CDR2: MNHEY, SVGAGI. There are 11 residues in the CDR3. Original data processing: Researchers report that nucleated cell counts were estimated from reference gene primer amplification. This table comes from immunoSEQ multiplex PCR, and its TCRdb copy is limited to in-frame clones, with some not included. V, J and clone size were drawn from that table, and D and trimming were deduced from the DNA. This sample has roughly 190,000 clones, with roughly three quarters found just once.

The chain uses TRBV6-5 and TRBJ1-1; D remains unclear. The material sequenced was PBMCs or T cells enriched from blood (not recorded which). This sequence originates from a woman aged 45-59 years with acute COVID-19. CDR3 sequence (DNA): TGTGCTTGTTCCATGAACACTGAAGCTTTCTTT. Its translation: CACSMNTEAFF.